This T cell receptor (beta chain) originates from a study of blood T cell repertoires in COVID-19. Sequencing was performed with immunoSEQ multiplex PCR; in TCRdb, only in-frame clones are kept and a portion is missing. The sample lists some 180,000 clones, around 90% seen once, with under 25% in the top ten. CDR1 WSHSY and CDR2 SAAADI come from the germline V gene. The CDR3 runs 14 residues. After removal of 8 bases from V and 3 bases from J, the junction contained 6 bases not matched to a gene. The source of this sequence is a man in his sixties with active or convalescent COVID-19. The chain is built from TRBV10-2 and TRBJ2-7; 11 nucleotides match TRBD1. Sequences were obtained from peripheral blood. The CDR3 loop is CASGGDRGSYEQYF. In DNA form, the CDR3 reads TGCGCCAGCGGAGGGGACAGGGGGAGCTACGAGCAGTACTTC.